This TCR beta chain emerged from a study of T cell responses to AZD1222 COVID-19 vaccine. Findings and caveats of the study: Increases in Spike-specific TCR breadth and depth were seen after two AZD1222 doses. Dominant at 160-218 and 743-854, vaccine-associated CD4 TCRs also spanned spike. Most donors were white British and more were female, and clonal diversity was possibly underestimated. Unmutated variant regions reportedly attract nearly half of all spike-specific TCRs.

Profiling relied on immunoSEQ multiplex PCR, and the TCRdb table lists in-frame clones only, not all of them. The sample includes around 100,000 clones, around 87% of them seen just once. V lost 7 bases and J 4 bases, leaving 18 bases between the germline ends. The CDR3 length is 15 residues. In germline, CDR1 is SGHTA, CDR2 FQGTGA. To note about this clone: Its antigen is as yet unknown.

This chain connects TRBV7-3 to TRBJ2-3, with a tentative D call TRBD2 (6 bases). The sequence was collected from an adult who received the AZD1222 COVID-19 vaccine. This sample comprised peripheral blood, obtained 28 days after the second AZD1222 dose. CDR3 loop: CASKRGAGRADTQYF. DNA for the CDR3: TGTGCCAGCAAGCGAGGAGCGGGCAGAGCAGATACGCAGTATTTT.